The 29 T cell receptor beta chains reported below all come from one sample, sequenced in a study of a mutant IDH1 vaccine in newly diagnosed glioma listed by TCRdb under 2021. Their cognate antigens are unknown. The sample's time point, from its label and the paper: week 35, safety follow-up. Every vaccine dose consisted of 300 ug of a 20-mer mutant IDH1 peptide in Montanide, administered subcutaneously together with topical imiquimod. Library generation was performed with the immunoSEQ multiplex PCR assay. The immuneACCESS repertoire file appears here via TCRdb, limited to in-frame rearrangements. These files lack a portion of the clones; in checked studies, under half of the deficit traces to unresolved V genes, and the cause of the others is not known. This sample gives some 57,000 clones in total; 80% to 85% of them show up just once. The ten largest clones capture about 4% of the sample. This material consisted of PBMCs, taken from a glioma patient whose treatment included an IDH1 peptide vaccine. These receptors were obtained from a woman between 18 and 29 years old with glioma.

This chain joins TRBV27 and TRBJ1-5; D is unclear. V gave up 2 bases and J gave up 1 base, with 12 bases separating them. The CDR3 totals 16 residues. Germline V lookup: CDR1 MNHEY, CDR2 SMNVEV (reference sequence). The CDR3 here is CASSLKPHPSNQPQHF. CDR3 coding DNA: TGTGCCAGCAGTTTAAAACCCCACCCAAGCAATCAGCCCCAGCATTTT.

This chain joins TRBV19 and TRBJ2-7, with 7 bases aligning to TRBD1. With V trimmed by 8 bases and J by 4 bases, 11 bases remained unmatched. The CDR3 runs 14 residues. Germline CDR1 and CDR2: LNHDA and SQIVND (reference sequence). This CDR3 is CASAKWTGNYEQYF. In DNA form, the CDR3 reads TGTGCCAGTGCAAAATGGACAGGTAATTACGAGCAGTACTTC.

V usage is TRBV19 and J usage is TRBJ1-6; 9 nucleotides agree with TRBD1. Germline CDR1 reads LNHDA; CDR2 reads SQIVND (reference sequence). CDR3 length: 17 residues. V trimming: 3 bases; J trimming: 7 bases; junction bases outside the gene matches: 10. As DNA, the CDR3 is TGTGCCAGTAGTATTCATAAAACCGGGACAGGGAATTCACCCCTCCACTTT. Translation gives CASSIHKTGTGNSPLHF.

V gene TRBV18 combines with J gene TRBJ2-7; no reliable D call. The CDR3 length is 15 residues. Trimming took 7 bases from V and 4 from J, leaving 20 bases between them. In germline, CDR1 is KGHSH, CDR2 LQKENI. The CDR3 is CASFDRDSQNYEQYF. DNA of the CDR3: TGTGCCAGCTTCGACCGAGACTCCCAGAATTACGAGCAGTACTTC.

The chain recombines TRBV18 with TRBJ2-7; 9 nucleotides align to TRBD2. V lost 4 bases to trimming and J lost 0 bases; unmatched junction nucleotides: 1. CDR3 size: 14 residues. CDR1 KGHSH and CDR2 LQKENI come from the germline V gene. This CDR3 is CASSRSGSSYEQYF. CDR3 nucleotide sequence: TGTGCCAGCTCACGTAGCGGGAGCTCCTACGAGCAGTACTTC.

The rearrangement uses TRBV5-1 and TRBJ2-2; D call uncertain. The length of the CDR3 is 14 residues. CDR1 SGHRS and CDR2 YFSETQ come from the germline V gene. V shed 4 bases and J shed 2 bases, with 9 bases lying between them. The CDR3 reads CASSPGFNTGELFF. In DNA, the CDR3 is TGCGCCAGCAGCCCTGGATTTAACACCGGGGAGCTGTTTTTT.

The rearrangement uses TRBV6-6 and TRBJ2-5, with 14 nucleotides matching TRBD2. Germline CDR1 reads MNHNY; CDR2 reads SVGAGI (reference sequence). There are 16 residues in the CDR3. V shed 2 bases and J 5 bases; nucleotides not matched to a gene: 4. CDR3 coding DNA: TGTGCCAGCAGTTACACCCGGACTAGCGGGGGGGAGACCCAGTACTTC. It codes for CASSYTRTSGGETQYF.

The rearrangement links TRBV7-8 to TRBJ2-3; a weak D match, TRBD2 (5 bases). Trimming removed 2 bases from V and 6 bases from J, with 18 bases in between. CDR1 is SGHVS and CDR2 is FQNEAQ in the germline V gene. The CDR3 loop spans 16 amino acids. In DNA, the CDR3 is TGTGCCAGCAGCTTATTGGCTAGCTTTCTTCCTGATACGCAGTATTTT. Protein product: CASSLLASFLPDTQYF.

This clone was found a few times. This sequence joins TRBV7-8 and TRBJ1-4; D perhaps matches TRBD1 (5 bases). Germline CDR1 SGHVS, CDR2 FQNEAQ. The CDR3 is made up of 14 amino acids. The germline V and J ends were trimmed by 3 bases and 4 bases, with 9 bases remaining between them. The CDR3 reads CASSLLGVNEKLFF. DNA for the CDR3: TGTGCCAGCAGCTTGCTGGGGGTTAATGAAAAACTGTTTTTT.

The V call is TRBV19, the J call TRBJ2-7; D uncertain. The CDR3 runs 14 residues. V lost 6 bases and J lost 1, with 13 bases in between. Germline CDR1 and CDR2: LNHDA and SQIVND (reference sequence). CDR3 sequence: CASSPGRLSYEQYF. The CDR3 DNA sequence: TGTGCCAGTAGCCCGGGCAGATTGTCCTACGAGCAGTACTTC.

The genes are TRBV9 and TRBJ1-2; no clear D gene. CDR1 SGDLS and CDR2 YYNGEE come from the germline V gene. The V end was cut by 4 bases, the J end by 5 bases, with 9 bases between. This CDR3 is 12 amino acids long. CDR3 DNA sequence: TGTGCCAGCAGCCCTTGGACGTATGGCTACACCTTC. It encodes CASSPWTYGYTF. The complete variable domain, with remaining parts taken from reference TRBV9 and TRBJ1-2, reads DSGVTQTPKHLITATGQRVTLRCSPRSGDLSVYWYQQSLDQGLQFLIQYYNGEERAKGNILERFSAQQFPDLHSELNLSSLELGDSALYFCASSPWTYGYTFGSGTRLTVV.

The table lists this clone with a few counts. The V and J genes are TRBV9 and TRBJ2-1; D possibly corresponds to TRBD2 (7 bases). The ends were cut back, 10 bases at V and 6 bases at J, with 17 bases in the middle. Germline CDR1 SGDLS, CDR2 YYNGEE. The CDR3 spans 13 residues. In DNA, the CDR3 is TGTGCCTCGAGGGGGGGGGCAAGCAATGAGCAGTTCTTC. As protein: CASRGGASNEQFF.

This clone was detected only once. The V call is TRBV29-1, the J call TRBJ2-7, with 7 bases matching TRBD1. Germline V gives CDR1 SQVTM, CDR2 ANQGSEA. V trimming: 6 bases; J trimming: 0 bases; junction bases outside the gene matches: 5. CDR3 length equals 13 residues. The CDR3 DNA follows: TGCAGCGTGACTGGGACAGTCTCCTACGAGCAGTACTTC. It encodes CSVTGTVSYEQYF.

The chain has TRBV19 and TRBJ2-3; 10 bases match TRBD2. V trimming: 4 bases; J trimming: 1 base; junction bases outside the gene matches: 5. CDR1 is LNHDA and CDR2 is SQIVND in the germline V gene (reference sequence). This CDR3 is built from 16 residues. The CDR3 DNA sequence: TGTGCCAGTAGTAAGCTAGCGGGGGCCCGCACAGATACGCAGTATTTT. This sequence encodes CASSKLAGARTDTQYF.

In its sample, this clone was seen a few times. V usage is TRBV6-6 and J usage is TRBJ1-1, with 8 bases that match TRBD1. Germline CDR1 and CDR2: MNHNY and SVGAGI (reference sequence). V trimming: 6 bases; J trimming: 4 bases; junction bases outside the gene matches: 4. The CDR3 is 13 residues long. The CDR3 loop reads CASRFTGGTEAFF. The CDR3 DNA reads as TGTGCCAGCAGATTTACAGGGGGCACTGAAGCTTTCTTT.

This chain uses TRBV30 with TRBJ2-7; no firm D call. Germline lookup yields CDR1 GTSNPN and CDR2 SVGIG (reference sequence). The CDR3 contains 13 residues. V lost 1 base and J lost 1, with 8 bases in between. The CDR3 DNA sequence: TGTGCCTGGAGTGAGCGCCTGTCCTACGAGCAGTACTTC. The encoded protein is CAWSERLSYEQYF.

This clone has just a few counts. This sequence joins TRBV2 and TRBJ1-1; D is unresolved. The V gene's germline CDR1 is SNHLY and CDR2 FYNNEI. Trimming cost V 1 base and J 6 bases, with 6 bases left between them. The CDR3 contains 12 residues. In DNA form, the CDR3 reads TGTGCCAGCAGTGAAGTAAGGGCTGAAGCTTTCTTT. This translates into CASSEVRAEAFF. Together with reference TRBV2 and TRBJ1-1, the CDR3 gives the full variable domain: EPEVTQTPSHQVTQMGQEVILRCVPISNHLYFYWYRQILGQKVEFLVSFYNNEISEKSEIFDDQFSVERPDGSNFTLKIRSTKLEDSAMYFCASSEVRAEAFFGQGTRLTVV.

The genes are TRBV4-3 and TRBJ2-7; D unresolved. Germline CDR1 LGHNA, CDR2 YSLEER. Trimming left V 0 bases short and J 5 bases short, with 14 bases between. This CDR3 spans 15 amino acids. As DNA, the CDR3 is TGCGCCAGCAGCCAAGATAGTCCGGGTAGAGACGAGCAGTACTTC. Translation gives CASSQDSPGRDEQYF.

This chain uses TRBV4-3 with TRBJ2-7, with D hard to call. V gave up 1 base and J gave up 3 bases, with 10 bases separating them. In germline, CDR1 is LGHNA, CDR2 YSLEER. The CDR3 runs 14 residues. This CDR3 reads CASSQGFGIYEQYF. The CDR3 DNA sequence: TGCGCCAGCAGCCAAGGGTTTGGCATCTACGAGCAGTACTTC.

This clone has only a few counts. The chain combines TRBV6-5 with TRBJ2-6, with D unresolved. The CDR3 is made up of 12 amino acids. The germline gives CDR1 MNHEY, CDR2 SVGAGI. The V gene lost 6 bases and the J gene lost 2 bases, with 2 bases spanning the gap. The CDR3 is CASRAGANVLTF. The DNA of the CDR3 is TGTGCCAGCAGGGCTGGGGCCAACGTCCTGACTTTC.

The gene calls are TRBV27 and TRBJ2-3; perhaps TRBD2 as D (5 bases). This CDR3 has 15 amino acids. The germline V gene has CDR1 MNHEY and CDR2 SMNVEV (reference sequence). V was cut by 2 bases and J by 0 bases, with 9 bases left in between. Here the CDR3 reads CASSLGESSTDTQYF. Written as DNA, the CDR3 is TGTGCCAGCAGTTTAGGGGAGTCTAGCACAGATACGCAGTATTTT.

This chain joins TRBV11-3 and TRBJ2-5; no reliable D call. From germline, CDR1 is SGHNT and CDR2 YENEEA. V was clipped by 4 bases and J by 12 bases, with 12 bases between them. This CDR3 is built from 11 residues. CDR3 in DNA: TGTGCCAGCAGCTCTGGGCTTGTTGAGTACTTC. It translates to CASSSGLVEYF.

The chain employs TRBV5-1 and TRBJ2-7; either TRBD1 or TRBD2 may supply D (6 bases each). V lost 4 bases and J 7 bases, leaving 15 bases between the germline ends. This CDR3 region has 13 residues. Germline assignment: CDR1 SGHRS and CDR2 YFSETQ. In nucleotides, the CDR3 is TGCGCCAGCAGCGGACGGCAGGGGAGGGAGCAGTACTTC. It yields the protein CASSGRQGREQYF.

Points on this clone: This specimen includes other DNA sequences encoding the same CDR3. CDR3 nucleotide sequence: TGTGCCAGCAGTTTGAGGGTGGCTGAAGCTTTCTTT. Its translation is CASSLRVAEAFF. V is TRBV7-2 and J is TRBJ1-1; D remains unclear. Germline V gives CDR1 SGHTA, CDR2 FQGNSA. CDR3 length: 12 amino acids. Trimming stripped 6 bases from V and 6 bases from J, with 11 bases between.

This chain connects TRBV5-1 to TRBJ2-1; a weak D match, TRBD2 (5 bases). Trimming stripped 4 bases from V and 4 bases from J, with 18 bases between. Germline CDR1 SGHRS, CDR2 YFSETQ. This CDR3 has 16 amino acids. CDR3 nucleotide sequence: TGCGCCAGCAGCATATCGGGGTTGACTACTTACAATGAGCAGTTCTTC. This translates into CASSISGLTTYNEQFF.

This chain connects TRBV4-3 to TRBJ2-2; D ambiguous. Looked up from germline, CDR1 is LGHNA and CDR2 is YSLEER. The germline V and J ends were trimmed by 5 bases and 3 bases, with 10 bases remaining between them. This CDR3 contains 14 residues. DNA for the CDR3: TGCGCCAGCAGCGACGGCGGTCACACCGGGGAGCTGTTTTTT. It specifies CASSDGGHTGELFF.

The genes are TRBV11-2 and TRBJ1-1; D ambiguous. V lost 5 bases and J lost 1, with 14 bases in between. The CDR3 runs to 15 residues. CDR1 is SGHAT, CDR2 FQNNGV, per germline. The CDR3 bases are TGTGCCAGCAGCACCCCCCGAGGATGGAACACTGAAGCTTTCTTT. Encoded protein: CASSTPRGWNTEAFF.

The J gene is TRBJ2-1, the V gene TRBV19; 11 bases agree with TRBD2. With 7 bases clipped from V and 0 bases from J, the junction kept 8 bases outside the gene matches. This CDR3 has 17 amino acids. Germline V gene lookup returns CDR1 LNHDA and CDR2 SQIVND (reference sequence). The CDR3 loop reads CASTSGRSLSSYNEQFF. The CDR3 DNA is TGTGCCAGTACTAGCGGGAGGTCACTTAGCTCCTACAATGAGCAGTTCTTC.

DNA for the CDR3: TGTGCCAGCAGTGAAAGGCTAGCGGGTGGTGGAGATACGCAGTATTTT. Its protein is CASSERLAGGGDTQYF. The chain joins TRBV6-1 to TRBJ2-3, with 8 bases aligning to TRBD2. CDR1 and CDR2 (germline): MNHNS, SASEGT. The V and J ends lost 2 bases and 5 bases, in that order; junction bases with no gene match: 9. CDR3 length: 16 amino acids.